The 21 T cell receptor beta chains presented below share a single source sample, sequenced in a study of tumor and adjacent non-tumor tissue in lung cancer. TCRbeta libraries were built with three rounds of nested PCR, modified from ARM-PCR. TCRdb processed the multiplex PCR reads anew with MiXCR; each CDR3 protein has one entry. Among about 80,000 distinct CDR3 sequences listed, 80% to 90% were seen once. The template was RNA from unsorted bulk tissue. More than 3 cm separated this lung sample from the edge of the tumor. The sample comprised distant non-tumor lung tissue. The receptors originated from a man aged 55 to 69 with non-small cell lung cancer.

Note on this clonotype: Since the CDR3 does not end with the conserved phenylalanine or tryptophan, this likely comes from a read error. Because the CDR3's place on the DNA is in doubt, the DNA is left out and the CDR3 is given as listed by TCRdb. The V and J genes are TRBV5-6 and TRBJ1-5; TRBD1, as called in the table, went unchecked against the DNA. CDR1 SGHDT and CDR2 YYEEEE come from the germline V gene. The CDR3 is 15 amino acids long, termini counted. The CDR3 protein is CVSSTYQGPRQPEDY.

In regard to this clonotype: It is likely a read error, because the conserved phenylalanine at the end of the CDR3 is missing. This chain connects TRBV29-1 to TRBJ2-3; the D gene is possibly TRBD2 (6 bases). Germline assignment: CDR1 SQVTM and CDR2 ANQGSEA. This CDR3 is built from 15 residues. The CDR3 protein is CRTRGGLTSTDTQYY. DNA of the CDR3: TGCAGGACCCGAGGAGGGCTTACTAGCACAGATACGCAGTATTAT.

The chain combines TRBV14 with TRBJ2-1, with D perhaps assigned TRBD1 or TRBD2 (5 bases each). The V gene lost 4 bases and the J gene lost 6 bases, with 16 bases spanning the gap. The CDR3 has 15 residues. Germline lookup yields CDR1 SGHDN and CDR2 FVKESK. This CDR3 reads CASSLRQTGGNEQFF. Written as DNA, the CDR3 is TGTGCCAGCAGCCTCAGACAGACTGGGGGCAATGAGCAGTTCTTC.

The V and J genes are TRBV20-1 and TRBJ2-3; 11 bases align to TRBD2. Unmatched junction bases numbered 7, after V lost 2 bases and J lost 3 bases. Germline CDR1 is DFQATT and CDR2 is SNEGSKA (reference sequence). The CDR3 is 16 residues long. The DNA of the CDR3 is TGCAGTGCTAGATCCCGACTAGCGGGGAATACAGATACGCAGTATTTT. Amino acids: CSARSRLAGNTDTQYF.

The chain recombines TRBV20-1 with TRBJ2-7; TRBD2 agrees at 9 bases. The CDR3 is 14 amino acids. CDR1 DFQATT and CDR2 SNEGSKA come from the germline V gene (reference sequence). V lost 6 bases to trimming and J lost 1 base; unmatched junction nucleotides: 7. Here the CDR3 DNA reads TGCAGTGCAAAACTAGCGGGCCCATCCTACGAGCAGTACTTC. Its translation is CSAKLAGPSYEQYF.

On this clonotype itself: This sequence may be a read error, since a much larger clone differs from it by one base. The chain recombines TRBV7-9 with TRBJ2-7, with a weak D call TRBD1 (6 bases). CDR1 is SEHNR and CDR2 is FQNEAQ in the germline V gene (reference sequence). Trimming left V 5 bases short and J 3 bases short, with 8 bases between. The CDR3 contains 12 residues. The CDR3 loop is CASSRDNYEQYF. As DNA, the CDR3 is TGTGCCAGCAGCCGGGACAACTACGAGCAGTACTTC.

Of note for this clonotype: It is likely a read error, because the conserved phenylalanine at the end of the CDR3 is missing. V usage is TRBV12-3 or TRBV12-4 and J usage is TRBJ2-3; 9 bases align to TRBD2. The length of the CDR3 is 15 residues. V shed 7 bases and J 2 bases; nucleotides not matched to a gene: 7. The CDR3 DNA reads as TGTGCCAGCACAGGGACTAGCAGGGACACAGATACGCAGTATTAT. Translation gives CASTGTSRDTDTQYY.

To note about this clonotype: No conserved phenylalanine or tryptophan is present at the end of the CDR3, so a read error is the likely explanation. No DNA is shown, since the ends of the CDR3 on it are uncertain; the CDR3 is the one TCRdb lists. The rearrangement joins TRBV6-5 to TRBJ2-5; the listed D gene, TRBD1, was not tested against the DNA. Per germline, CDR1 MNHEY and CDR2 SVGAGI. Including both end residues, the CDR3 is 14 amino acids long. This CDR3 reads CASRDTGTAGAQYL.

This clonotype turned up a few times. The V gene is TRBV11-2, the J gene TRBJ1-2; TRBD1 matches 8 bases. Germline lookup yields CDR1 SGHAT and CDR2 FQNNGV. With V trimmed by 10 bases and J by 4 bases, 8 bases remained unmatched. CDR3 length: 13 residues. In DNA, the CDR3 is TGTGCCAACAGTTTAGACAGGGGCTATGGCTACACCTTC. It specifies CANSLDRGYGYTF.

The table lists this clonotype with a count of one. A much larger clone differs by one base, so this may be a read error. V and J are TRBV12-3 or TRBV12-4 and TRBJ2-7, with a weak D call TRBD2 (7 bases). V was pared by 6 bases and J by 6 bases, with 12 bases between. CDR3 length: 12 amino acids. CDR3 in DNA: TGTGCCAGCAGGGGGAGGGGGATCGAGCAGTACTTC. Translated, it gives CASRGRGIEQYF.

The genes are TRBV5-1 and TRBJ1-1, with unresolved D. This CDR3 comprises 14 residues. The V gene lost 6 bases and the J gene lost 1 base, with 13 bases spanning the gap. Germline assignment: CDR1 SGHRS and CDR2 YFSETQ. For the CDR3, the DNA is TGCGCCAGCACCCGGACCCACCCGAACACTGAAGCTTTCTTT. Translating it yields CASTRTHPNTEAFF.

This chain joins TRBV12-3 or TRBV12-4 and TRBJ2-7, with TRBD2 as a possible D gene (6 bases). V dropped 6 bases and J dropped 4 bases, with 19 bases sitting between them. The CDR3 length is 15 residues. The CDR3 DNA is TGTGCCAGCAGGGGCACCGGGACTTCGGCTTACGAGCAGTACTTC. It encodes CASRGTGTSAYEQYF.

Concerning this clonotype itself: A read error may produce the germline difference seen at one junction end. The V gene is TRBV20-1, the J gene TRBJ1-6; tentatively, D is TRBD1 (5 bases). CDR1 is DFQATT and CDR2 is SNEGSKA in the germline V gene (reference sequence). The CDR3 contains 15 residues. The CDR3 DNA is TGTTGTGCTAGAGAAACGGGACGGTATAATTCACCCCTCCACTTT. Translation gives CCARETGRYNSPLHF.

The chain uses TRBV6-5 and TRBJ2-3, with D hard to call. The germline gives CDR1 MNHEY, CDR2 SVGAGI. The CDR3 length is 12 residues. Trimming removed 9 bases from V and 1 base from J, with 8 bases in between. This CDR3 reads CASSLGTDTQYF. CDR3 nucleotides: TGTGCCAGTAGCTTAGGCACAGATACGCAGTATTTT.

This clonotype was counted ten times or more. An end of the junction does not agree with germline; a read error may underlie this. The chain links TRBV5-1 to TRBJ1-1; weak D call: TRBD1 (5 bases). Germline V lookup: CDR1 SGHRS, CDR2 YFSETQ. The CDR3 is 16 amino acids. The CDR3 loop reads CASRSSGRGLNTEAFF. CDR3 nucleotides: TGCGCCAGCAGATCCTCGGGGAGGGGACTGAATACTGAAGCTTTCTTT.

Note on this clonotype: A read error is possible here, since a much larger clone lies one base away. The chain has TRBV5-4 and TRBJ2-2; 8 bases match TRBD1. The germline V gene encodes CDR1 SGHNT and CDR2 YYREEE (reference sequence). The CDR3 extends over 16 amino acids. In DNA, the CDR3 is TGTGCCGGCAGCTTGGCACAGGGGGCGAACACCGGGGAGCTGTTTTTT. Protein sequence: CAGSLAQGANTGELFF.

The genes are TRBV11-2 and TRBJ2-3, with 8 bases lining up with TRBD2. Germline CDR1 is SGHAT and CDR2 is FQNNGV. Losses at the gene ends were 5 bases for V and 4 bases for J; bases not matched to a gene: 5. The CDR3 consists of 14 residues. CDR3: CASSTGLGPDTQYF. The DNA for the CDR3 is TGTGCCAGCAGCACGGGACTAGGGCCAGATACGCAGTATTTT.

Details on this clonotype: Compared with germline, one end of the junction differs, possibly owing to a read error. The chain has TRBV28 and TRBJ1-3, with D uncertain. The germline V gene encodes CDR1 MDHEN and CDR2 SYDVKM. The CDR3 is made up of 15 amino acids. Written as DNA, the CDR3 is TGTGCCAGCAGTTTAAGCTCCGACTCTGGAGACACCATATATTTT. Encoded protein: CASSLSSDSGDTIYF.

Note on this clonotype: The conserved phenylalanine or tryptophan normally closing the CDR3 is absent here, so this likely arose from a read error. The V call is TRBV20-1, the J call TRBJ1-2; tentatively, D is TRBD1 (5 bases). V gave up 3 bases and J gave up 0 bases, with 14 bases separating them. Germline V CDR1 and CDR2: DFQATT, SNEGSKA (reference sequence). The CDR3 has 15 residues. CDR3 in DNA: TGCAGTGCTAGTGGCTCGACAGCCCCTAACTATGGCTACACCTCC. It codes for CSASGSTAPNYGYTS.

This clonotype has only a few counts. The chain couples TRBV30 to TRBJ2-7, with D maybe TRBD1 (5 bases). V was pared by 7 bases and J by 5 bases, with 18 bases between. This CDR3 spans 13 amino acids. Germline-derived CDR1 and CDR2 are GTSNPN and SVGIG (reference sequence). CDR3 amino acids: CASDQGMYDEQYF. CDR3 bases: TGTGCCTCAGACCAGGGAATGTATGACGAGCAGTACTTC.

The chain joins TRBV6-1 to TRBJ2-1; D is unclear. In germline, CDR1 is MNHNS, CDR2 SASEGT. V lost 2 bases, J lost 5 bases, and 7 bases lay in between. This CDR3 has 13 amino acids. The CDR3 sequence: CASSERDNNEQFF. The DNA for the CDR3 is TGTGCCAGCAGTGAAAGGGATAACAATGAGCAGTTCTTC.